One and the same sample provided the 10 T cell receptor beta chains below, sequenced in a study of identical twins. Each CDR3 protein gets one entry after TCRdb re-called the 5' RACE reads with MiXCR. The table shows approximately 890,000 distinct CDR3 sequences, with roughly an eighth occurring only once. These sequences were also reported in another study, on yellow fever vaccine responses in identical twins.

The sample was PBMCs. These receptors all come from a woman aged 18-30 years in good health.

This clonotype was recorded many times. The J gene is TRBJ1-1, the V gene TRBV7-9; 7 bases fit TRBD1. This CDR3 has 15 residues. V was pared by 0 bases and J by 1 base, with 2 bases of the junction left unmatched. The V gene's germline CDR1 is SEHNR and CDR2 FQNEAQ (reference sequence). The CDR3 reads CASSLARTGNTEAFF. DNA for the CDR3: TGTGCCAGCAGCTTAGCTAGGACAGGGAACACTGAAGCTTTCTTT.

The chain couples TRBV2 to TRBJ2-3, with D perhaps matching TRBD1 (7 bases). From germline, CDR1 is SNHLY and CDR2 FYNNEI. The germline V and J ends were trimmed by 2 bases and 0 bases, with 12 bases remaining between them. This CDR3 has 16 amino acids. The CDR3 loop is CASSERSGGSTDTQYF. The CDR3 nucleotides are TGTGCCAGCAGTGAAAGGTCAGGGGGGAGCACAGATACGCAGTATTTT. Supplemented by reference TRBV2 and TRBJ2-3, the full variable domain reads EPEVTQTPSHQVTQMGQEVILRCVPISNHLYFYWYRQILGQKVEFLVSFYNNEISEKSEIFDDQFSVERPDGSNFTLKIRSTKLEDSAMYFCASSERSGGSTDTQYFGPGTRLTVL.

This sequence joins TRBV20-1 and TRBJ2-5; 9 bases are a match to TRBD2. V dropped 1 base and J dropped 1; count of bases not matched to a gene: 1. Germline V lookup: CDR1 DFQATT, CDR2 SNEGSKA (reference sequence). The CDR3 length is 14 residues. The CDR3: CSARGTSAQETQYF. The CDR3 DNA is TGCAGTGCTAGAGGGACTAGCGCCCAAGAGACCCAGTACTTC.

This clonotype showed up many times. The chain joins TRBV12-3 or TRBV12-4 to TRBJ1-5; D remains unclear. The V gene lost 4 bases and the J gene lost 2 bases, with 18 bases spanning the gap. This CDR3 comprises 17 residues. This CDR3 is CASSSDPVRLGNQPQHF. In DNA form, the CDR3 reads TGTGCCAGCAGTTCAGACCCTGTTAGGTTGGGCAATCAGCCCCAGCATTTT.

This clonotype was seen many times. The DNA of the CDR3 is TGCGCCAGCAACGAGGGACAGGGAGACTCACCCCTCCACTTT. This gives the protein CASNEGQGDSPLHF. This chain links TRBV5-1 with TRBJ1-6, with TRBD1 matching over 9 bases. This CDR3 has 14 amino acids. CDR1 SGHRS and CDR2 YFSETQ come from the germline V gene. With 6 bases clipped from V and 10 bases from J, the junction kept 8 bases outside the gene matches.

This clonotype was counted between two and nine times. The chain uses TRBV11-2 and TRBJ2-5; the match to TRBD2 covers 12 bases. This CDR3 contains 16 residues. The germline V gene has CDR1 SGHAT and CDR2 FQNNGV. The V segment lost 5 bases and the J segment 1 base; nucleotides outside the gene matches: 5. CDR3 loop: CASSHGLAGRQETQYF. The CDR3 bases are TGTGCCAGCAGCCACGGACTAGCGGGACGCCAAGAGACCCAGTACTTC.

The chain joins TRBV20-1 to TRBJ2-5; the match to TRBD1 covers 8 bases. This CDR3 contains 13 residues. Germline CDR1 DFQATT, CDR2 SNEGSKA (reference sequence). J lost 3 bases, V lost 5 bases, and 5 bases had no gene match. For the CDR3, the DNA is TGCAGTGCTCGACAGGGGAAGAAAGAGACCCAGTACTTC. This codes for CSARQGKKETQYF.

This clonotype was observed a few times. V gene TRBV18 combines with J gene TRBJ1-1; 8 bases line up with TRBD1. J gave up 5 bases and V 1 base, and 6 bases lay outside the gene matches. Germline V lookup: CDR1 KGHSH, CDR2 LQKENI. This CDR3 is 15 amino acids long. The CDR3 DNA is TGTGCCAGCTCACCACGGGACAGGTCGTGGACTGAAGCTTTCTTT. Its protein product is CASSPRDRSWTEAFF.

This clonotype was found a few times. This sequence joins TRBV6-1 and TRBJ2-7, with 14 nucleotides matching TRBD2. The trim removed 6 bases at V and 3 bases at J, leaving 13 bases unmatched. The CDR3 runs to 18 residues. CDR1 and CDR2 (germline): MNHNS, SASEGT. CDR3 amino acids: CASRSAGLAGVGDYEQYF. DNA for the CDR3: TGTGCCAGCAGGTCCGCGGGACTAGCGGGAGTTGGGGACTACGAGCAGTACTTC.

This clonotype came up a few times. This chain uses TRBV7-9 with TRBJ2-2, with 8 bases fitting TRBD2. This CDR3 has 17 residues. Germline CDR1 reads SEHNR; CDR2 reads FQNEAQ (reference sequence). V dropped 5 bases and J dropped 0; count of bases not matched to a gene: 8. The CDR3 here is CASSPIGGGPNTGELFF. The CDR3 DNA reads TGTGCCAGCAGCCCCATCGGGGGGGGGCCGAACACCGGGGAGCTGTTTTTT.